This T cell receptor (beta chain) comes out of a study of blood T cell repertoires in COVID-19. Measured with immunoSEQ multiplex PCR; TCRdb has only the in-frame clones, and not every one. The sample has some 180,000 clones, around nine tenths seen once. Germline CDR1 SGHNT, CDR2 YYREEE (reference sequence). The CDR3 is 17 residues long. Unmatched junction bases numbered 6, after V lost 0 bases and J lost 5 bases. This TCR came from a man aged 35-49 years with acute or convalescent COVID-19. The sequencing sample was made of peripheral blood. The V call is TRBV5-4, the J call TRBJ2-2, with 11 bases aligning to TRBD2. The CDR3 is CASSLASGGMGTGELFF. CDR3 bases: TGTGCCAGCAGCTTGGCTAGCGGGGGGATGGGAACCGGGGAGCTGTTTTTT.